What follows are 32 T cell receptor beta chains derived from one specimen sequenced in a study of blood T cell repertoires in COVID-19. Method: immunoSEQ multiplex PCR; TCRdb's copy keeps in-frame clones and lacks some. The table includes about 290,000 clones, around four fifths detected once. The specimen was peripheral blood. Receptor source: a woman in her 50s with active or convalescent COVID-19.

The chain is built from TRBV11-2 and TRBJ2-7, with 7 nucleotides matching TRBD2. Germline assignment: CDR1 SGHAT and CDR2 FQNNGV. The CDR3 totals 16 residues. The ends lost 5 bases at V and 3 bases at J; junction bases unmatched: 13. CDR3 sequence reads: CASSEPPRGLNYEQYF. The DNA of the CDR3 is TGTGCCAGCAGCGAACCCCCCCGGGGACTAAACTACGAGCAGTACTTC. The whole variable domain, remainder taken from reference TRBV11-2 and TRBJ2-7, is EAGVAQSPRYKIIEKRQSVAFWCNPISGHATLYWYQQILGQGPKLLIQFQNNGVVDDSQLPKDRFSAERLKGVDSTLKIQPAKLEDSAVYLCASSEPPRGLNYEQYFGPGTRLTVT.

The rearrangement joins TRBV5-4 to TRBJ2-5; 14 bases map to TRBD2. This CDR3 is built from 17 residues. Germline assignment: CDR1 SGHNT and CDR2 YYREEE (reference sequence). J was trimmed by 5 bases and V by 4 bases; bases with no gene match: 10. The CDR3 DNA follows: TGTGCCAGCAGCCCTCGGACTAGCGGGAGGACTGGGGAGACCCAGTACTTC. As protein: CASSPRTSGRTGETQYF.

This chain links TRBV19 with TRBJ2-3; 10 bases align to TRBD1. The CDR3 is 15 amino acids. Germline CDR1 and CDR2: LNHDA and SQIVND (reference sequence). Germline trimming cut 5 bases from V and 4 bases from J; bases unmatched to any gene: 6. The CDR3 DNA reads as TGTGCCAGTAGTCCATGGACAGGGGGACCAGATACGCAGTATTTT. Its protein is CASSPWTGGPDTQYF. The full variable domain, its missing parts supplied by reference TRBV19 and TRBJ2-3, is DGGITQSPKYLFRKEGQNVTLSCEQNLNHDAMYWYRQDPGQGLRLIYYSQIVNDFQKGDIAEGYSVSREKKESFPLTVTSAQKNPTAFYLCASSPWTGGPDTQYFGPGTRLTVL.

The chain recombines TRBV28 with TRBJ2-2; 7 bases fit TRBD1. Germline CDR1 is MDHEN and CDR2 is SYDVKM. The CDR3 totals 14 residues. The trim removed 6 bases at V and 5 bases at J, leaving 6 bases unmatched. This CDR3 reads CASRAGGGTGELFF. The CDR3 nucleotides are TGTGCCAGCAGGGCAGGGGGTGGAACCGGGGAGCTGTTTTTT.

This clone was detected a few times. The V and J genes are TRBV3-1 (or the pseudogene TRBV3-2) and TRBJ1-6; weak D call: TRBD1 (5 bases). Germline V gene sequence: CDR1 LGHDT, CDR2 YNNKEL (reference sequence). V shed 1 base and J shed 2 bases, with 9 bases lying between them. The CDR3 contains 16 residues. This chain's CDR3 is CASSQVGGPYNSPLHF. CDR3 sequence (DNA): TGTGCCAGCAGCCAAGTGGGGGGTCCCTATAATTCACCCCTCCACTTT.

This chain joins TRBV27 and TRBJ1-5; tentative D call: TRBD1 (6 bases). Between the trimmed V and J ends, which lost 5 bases and 5 bases, there was a span of 16 bases. Germline loops: CDR1 MNHEY, CDR2 SMNVEV (reference sequence). This CDR3 is built from 15 residues. CDR3 coding DNA: TGTGCCAGCAGTAGTCGAGGGGGGGGCTATCAGCCCCAGCATTTT. This gives the protein CASSSRGGGYQPQHF.

The chain has TRBV7-9 and TRBJ1-1; D not certain. CDR1 and CDR2 (germline): SEHNR, FQNEAQ (reference sequence). CDR3 length: 11 amino acids. V lost 4 bases, J lost 7 bases, and 7 bases lay in between. The DNA for the CDR3 is TGTGCCAGCAGCTACTACTATGAAGCTTTCTTT. Translating it yields CASSYYYEAFF.

This chain joins TRBV30 and TRBJ2-3; 8 bases map to TRBD2. The CDR3 has 15 amino acids. Trimming took 0 bases from V and 4 from J; bases not matched to a gene: 6. From germline, CDR1 is GTSNPN and CDR2 SVGIG (reference sequence). Here the CDR3 DNA reads TGTGCCTGGAGTGTATGGGGGACTAGAGCAGATACGCAGTATTTT. Encoded protein: CAWSVWGTRADTQYF. The complete variable domain, with remaining parts taken from reference TRBV30 and TRBJ2-3, reads SQTIHQWPATLVQPVGSPLSLECTVEGTSNPNLYWYRQAAGRGLQLLFYSVGIGQISSEVPQNLSASRPQDRQFILSSKKLLLSDSGFYLCAWSVWGTRADTQYFGPGTRLTVL.

This chain uses TRBV27 with TRBJ2-2; perhaps TRBD2 as D (6 bases). Trimming left V 5 bases short and J 7 bases short, with 14 bases between. The CDR3 is 14 amino acids. Germline V gene data show CDR1 as MNHEY and CDR2 as SMNVEV (reference sequence). This chain's CDR3 is CASSPGLSIGELFF. Written as DNA, the CDR3 is TGTGCCAGCAGTCCGGGACTTTCAATCGGGGAGCTGTTTTTT.

On this clone itself: Other DNA sequences in the same sample also yield this CDR3. This chain joins TRBV30 and TRBJ2-7, with 8 bases identical to TRBD1. Losses at the gene ends were 1 base for V and 1 base for J; bases not matched to a gene: 3. The CDR3 extends over 14 amino acids. Germline CDR1 and CDR2: GTSNPN and SVGIG (reference sequence). The DNA for the CDR3 is TGTGCCTGGAGTGCAGGGGGCGTTTCCTACGAGCAGTACTTC. This encodes CAWSAGGVSYEQYF. The full variable domain, rest sourced from reference TRBV30 and TRBJ2-7, is SQTIHQWPATLVQPVGSPLSLECTVEGTSNPNLYWYRQAAGRGLQLLFYSVGIGQISSEVPQNLSASRPQDRQFILSSKKLLLSDSGFYLCAWSAGGVSYEQYFGPGTRLTVT.

The CDR3 loop reads CATRKTGMNTEAFF. Written as DNA, the CDR3 is TGTGCCACCCGAAAGACGGGGATGAACACTGAAGCTTTCTTT. This chain uses TRBV19 with TRBJ1-1; unclear D gene. The ends were cut back, 10 bases at V and 0 bases at J, with 15 bases in the middle. CDR1 is LNHDA and CDR2 is SQIVND in the germline V gene (reference sequence). The CDR3 spans 14 residues.

The V call is TRBV15, the J call TRBJ2-3; 10 nucleotides line up with TRBD1. The CDR3 contains 14 residues. Germline CDR1 reads LNHNV; CDR2 reads YYDKDF (reference sequence). V gave up 7 bases and J gave up 3 bases; unmatched junction bases: 4. CDR3 coding DNA: TGTGCCACCAAACCGGGACAGGGGACAGATACGCAGTATTTT. Protein sequence: CATKPGQGTDTQYF.

The chain uses TRBV19 and TRBJ2-5; D might be TRBD1 (6 bases). V was clipped by 10 bases and J by 5 bases, with 20 bases between them. This CDR3 spans 14 amino acids. Germline loops: CDR1 LNHDA, CDR2 SQIVND (reference sequence). CDR3: CATNQGRLGETQYF. DNA for the CDR3: TGTGCCACAAACCAGGGGCGCCTGGGGGAGACCCAGTACTTC.

The chain recombines TRBV7-2 with TRBJ2-2; D uncertain. The CDR3 length is 14 residues. Between the trimmed V and J ends, which lost 1 base and 1 base, there was a span of 4 bases. Germline V lookup: CDR1 SGHTA, CDR2 FQGNSA. Here the CDR3 reads CASSLGRNTGELFF. The CDR3 DNA reads as TGTGCCAGCAGCTTAGGCAGGAACACCGGGGAGCTGTTTTTT.

The genes are TRBV18 and TRBJ1-1, with 7 bases identical to TRBD1. Germline CDR1 and CDR2: KGHSH and LQKENI. The CDR3 sequence is 15 residues long. Trimming removed 6 bases from V and 1 base from J; junction bases left unmatched: 8. The CDR3 nucleotides read TGTGCCAGCTCGCCCGACAGGGCTTGGAACACTGAAGCTTTCTTT. Its protein product is CASSPDRAWNTEAFF. Using reference TRBV18 and TRBJ1-1 for the parts outside the CDR3, the full variable domain is NAGVMQNPRHLVRRRGQEARLRCSPMKGHSHVYWYRQLPEEGLKFMVYLQKENIIDESGMPKERFSAEFPKEGPSILRIQQVVRGDSAAYFCASSPDRAWNTEAFFGQGTRLTVV.

The V and J genes are TRBV7-9 and TRBJ1-4, with D uncertain. This CDR3 has 13 amino acids. Trimming left V 8 bases short and J 14 bases short, with 21 bases between. The germline V gene has CDR1 SEHNR and CDR2 FQNEAQ (reference sequence). CDR3 in DNA: TGTGCCAGCGCCATTATTCTGGGAGGGCCCCTGTTTTTT. Translating it yields CASAIILGGPLFF.

The J gene is TRBJ1-5, the V gene TRBV4-1, with 9 bases that match TRBD1. Germline loops: CDR1 MGHRA, CDR2 YSYEKL. The CDR3 totals 17 residues. V was clipped by 0 bases and J by 0 bases; unmatched bases: 3. Written as DNA, the CDR3 is TGCGCCAGCAGCCAAGACTTGGGACAGGGTAGCAATCAGCCCCAGCATTTT. Amino acids: CASSQDLGQGSNQPQHF.

The chain is built from TRBV3-1 (or the pseudogene TRBV3-2) and TRBJ2-1; D possibly corresponds to TRBD1 (5 bases). Trimming stripped 0 bases from V and 6 bases from J, with 9 bases between. This CDR3 region has 14 residues. Per germline, CDR1 LGHDT and CDR2 YNNKEL (reference sequence). CDR3 region: CASSQEGRANEQFF. CDR3 sequence (DNA): TGTGCCAGCAGCCAAGAGGGCAGGGCCAATGAGCAGTTCTTC.

This chain uses TRBV6-5 with TRBJ1-1; TRBD1 aligns across 7 bases. The CDR3 contains 15 residues. Germline loops: CDR1 MNHEY, CDR2 SVGAGI. Trimming removed 6 bases from V and 0 bases from J; junction bases left unmatched: 7. The CDR3 DNA sequence: TGTGCCAGCAGGAACAGGGGTTCTCTGAACACTGAAGCTTTCTTT. The encoded protein is CASRNRGSLNTEAFF.

The J gene is TRBJ1-2, the V gene TRBV5-5, with TRBD1 identical over 7 bases. Germline V CDR1 and CDR2: SGHKS, YYEKEE (reference sequence). CDR3 length: 14 residues. J lost 2 bases, V lost 0 bases, and 1 base had no gene match. The CDR3 DNA reads TGTGCCAGCAGCTTGGGACAGGGAAACTATGGCTACACCTTC. Its protein is CASSLGQGNYGYTF.

This chain uses TRBV27 with TRBJ2-1, with a possible D match to TRBD2 (5 bases). Trimming took off 1 base at V and 4 bases at J, with 14 bases between the two ends. Germline V gives CDR1 MNHEY, CDR2 SMNVEV (reference sequence). This CDR3 is built from 16 residues. CDR3 sequence reads: CASSLLRAPRYNEQFF. CDR3 sequence (DNA): TGTGCCAGCAGTTTATTGAGGGCTCCAAGATACAATGAGCAGTTCTTC.

This clone came up once. V usage is TRBV3-1 (or the pseudogene TRBV3-2) and J usage is TRBJ2-7, with 7 positions matching TRBD2. J gave up 0 bases and V 4 bases, and 9 bases lay outside the gene matches. Germline CDR1 is LGHDT and CDR2 is YNNKEL (reference sequence). The CDR3 contains 16 residues. The CDR3 region is CASSLARAGNSYEQYF. The CDR3 bases are TGTGCCAGCAGCCTCGCGCGAGCGGGGAACTCCTACGAGCAGTACTTC.

The chain couples TRBV19 to TRBJ1-5, with 8 nucleotides matching TRBD1. Per germline, CDR1 LNHDA and CDR2 SQIVND (reference sequence). The junction had 12 bases not matched to a gene; V was cut back by 8 bases and J by 6 bases. This CDR3 has 15 residues. CDR3 nucleotide sequence: TGTGCCAGTGAGGCTGGACAGGGTCCCCCTCAGCCCCAGCATTTT. Residues: CASEAGQGPPQPQHF.

In its sample, this clone was seen once. This rearrangement joins TRBV6-5 to TRBJ2-1; D is unresolved. The CDR3 spans 10 residues. With 9 bases removed from V and 3 bases from J, the gap between germline ends came to 3 bases. CDR1 is MNHEY, CDR2 SVGAGI, per germline. Here the CDR3 DNA reads TGTGCCAGTCTCTACAATGAGCAGTTCTTC. The encoded protein is CASLYNEQFF.

The chain couples TRBV4-1 to TRBJ2-7, with 10 nucleotides matching TRBD1. The J segment lost 2 bases and the V segment lost 2 bases, leaving 12 bases of the junction unmatched. The CDR3 spans 18 residues. Germline V gene lookup returns CDR1 MGHRA and CDR2 YSYEKL. This CDR3 is CASSQFYLDRGDPYEQYF. CDR3 DNA: TGCGCCAGCAGCCAATTTTATCTGGACAGGGGGGATCCCTACGAGCAGTACTTC.

In its sample, this clone was seen once. Distinct nucleotide sequences in the sample also encode this CDR3. J is TRBJ1-6 and V is TRBV30, with 10 bases that match TRBD1. The trim removed 3 bases at V and 7 bases at J, leaving 3 bases unmatched. The length of the CDR3 is 14 residues. Germline V gene sequence: CDR1 GTSNPN, CDR2 SVGIG (reference sequence). The CDR3 coding sequence is TGTGCCTGGAGGGGGGACAGGGGCAATTCACCCCTCCACTTT. Residues: CAWRGDRGNSPLHF.

This chain links TRBV24-1 with TRBJ2-1; 7 bases agree with TRBD1. The CDR3 is 16 amino acids. Germline V gives CDR1 KGHDR, CDR2 SFDVKD. J lost 7 bases, V lost 4 bases, and 12 bases had no gene match. DNA for the CDR3: TGTGCCACCAGTGACCCAGACAGGGCCTTCGATAATGAGCAGTTCTTC. Its translation is CATSDPDRAFDNEQFF.

This clone was observed a single time. The CDR3 sequence is CASSQDLGQGASDTQYF. The CDR3 bases are TGTGCCAGCAGCCAAGATCTGGGACAGGGGGCGTCAGATACGCAGTATTTT. The chain links TRBV14 to TRBJ2-3, with 12 bases fitting TRBD1. The V gene end was trimmed by 0 bases and the J gene end by 4 bases; junction bases not matched to a gene: 5. Germline V CDR1 and CDR2: SGHDN, FVKESK. The CDR3 has 17 residues.

The rearrangement joins TRBV7-3 to TRBJ1-6; D remains unclear. Trimming cost V 2 bases and J 3 bases, with 23 bases left between them. This CDR3 has 20 amino acids. Per the germline V gene, CDR1 is SGHTA and CDR2 is FQGTGA. The CDR3 DNA is TGTGCCAGCAGCTTAGGGGTGAAGGGAGGGCTCGCTTTCTATAATTCACCCCTCCACTTT. Its translation: CASSLGVKGGLAFYNSPLHF.

This clone was found once. This sequence joins TRBV10-3 and TRBJ2-3; TRBD1 aligns across 7 bases. V dropped 6 bases and J dropped 3; count of bases not matched to a gene: 3. Germline assignment: CDR1 ENHRY and CDR2 SYGVKD. The CDR3 loop spans 13 amino acids. As DNA, the CDR3 is TGTGCCATCAGAATGACAGGGACAGATACGCAGTATTTT. Its protein is CAIRMTGTDTQYF.

This clone came up once. The chain combines TRBV9 with TRBJ2-1; 8 bases align to TRBD2. The CDR3 sequence is 15 residues long. V shed 4 bases and J 1 base; nucleotides not matched to a gene: 4. Germline V lookup: CDR1 SGDLS, CDR2 YYNGEE. CDR3 coding DNA: TGTGCCAGCAGCCCCGCGGGGGGTTCCTACAATGAGCAGTTCTTC. As protein: CASSPAGGSYNEQFF.

The rearrangement links TRBV15 to TRBJ2-1; TRBD2 aligns across 10 bases. The CDR3 is 16 amino acids. J lost 9 bases, V lost 1 base, and 9 bases had no gene match. CDR1 is LNHNV and CDR2 is YYDKDF in the germline V gene (reference sequence). The CDR3 is CATSRGLAGAAAEQFF. The CDR3 nucleotides are TGTGCCACCAGCAGAGGGCTAGCGGGAGCGGCAGCTGAGCAGTTCTTC.